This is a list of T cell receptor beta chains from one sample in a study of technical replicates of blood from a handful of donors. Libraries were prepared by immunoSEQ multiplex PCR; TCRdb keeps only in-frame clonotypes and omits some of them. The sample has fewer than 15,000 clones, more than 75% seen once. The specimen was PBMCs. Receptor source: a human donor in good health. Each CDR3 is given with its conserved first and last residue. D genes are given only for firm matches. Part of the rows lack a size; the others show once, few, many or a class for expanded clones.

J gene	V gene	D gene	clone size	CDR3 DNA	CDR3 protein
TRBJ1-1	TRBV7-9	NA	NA	TGTGCCAGCAGCTTGGGGGGGTACCGGGTAAACACTGAAGCTTTCTTT	CASSLGGYRVNTEAFF
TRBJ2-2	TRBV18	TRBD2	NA	TGTGCCAGCCGGGAGGAGGGCTCCGGGGAGCTGTTTTTT	CASREEGSGELFF
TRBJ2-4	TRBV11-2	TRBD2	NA	TGTGCCAGCAGCTTAGATGTTGCTAGCGGGAGCCAGTACTTC	CASSLDVASGSQYF
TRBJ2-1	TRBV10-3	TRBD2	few	TGTGCCATCCGGGACCCGGGGGGGCAGTTCTTC	CAIRDPGGQFF
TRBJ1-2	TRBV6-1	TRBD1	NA	TGTGCCAGCAGTGAAGGGACAGGGCGAGGCTACACCTTC	CASSEGTGRGYTF
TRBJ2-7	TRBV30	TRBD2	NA	TGTGCCTGGAGAGGCCCCCTCGGAGCGGGGGACTACGAGCAGTACTTC	CAWRGPLGAGDYEQYF
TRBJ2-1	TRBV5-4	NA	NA	TGTGCCAGCAGCTTCATGGCTAGTAATGAGCAGTTCTTC	CASSFMASNEQFF
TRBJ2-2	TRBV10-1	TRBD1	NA	TGCGCCAGTCGGGACAGTAACACCGGGGAGCTGTTTTTT	CASRDSNTGELFF
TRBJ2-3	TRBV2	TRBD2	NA	TGTGCCAGCACCCCTAGCGGGAGTACAGATACGCAGTATTTT	CASTPSGSTDTQYF
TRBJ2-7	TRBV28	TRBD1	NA	TGTGCCAGCACCCCCGGGACAGGGTTGTACGAGCAGTACTTC	CASTPGTGLYEQYF
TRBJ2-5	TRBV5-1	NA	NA	TGCGCCAGCTCGACCTACCGGGGGGCAGGGGAGACCCAGTACTTC	CASSTYRGAGETQYF
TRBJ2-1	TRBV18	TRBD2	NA	TGTGCCAGCTCACCTCGGGCGGGAGGAATATGGAATGAGCAGTTCTTC	CASSPRAGGIWNEQFF
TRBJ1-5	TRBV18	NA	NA	TGTGCCAGCTCGCCCAGGGTTTCCAGCAATCAGCCCCAGCATTTT	CASSPRVSSNQPQHF
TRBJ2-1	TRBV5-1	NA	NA	TGCGCCAGCAGGTCCGACGTGGGGGCTGGTGAGCAGTTCTTC	CASRSDVGAGEQFF
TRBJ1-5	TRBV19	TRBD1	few	TGTGCCAGTAGTGACAGGGGGCTTAGCAATCAGCCCCAGCATTTT	CASSDRGLSNQPQHF
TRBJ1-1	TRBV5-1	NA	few	TGCGCCAGCACCGTGGGGGGGAACACTGAAGCTTTCTTT	CASTVGGNTEAFF
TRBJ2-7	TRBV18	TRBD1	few	TGTGCCAGCTCACCAACGGGACAGAGCTACGAGCAGTACTTC	CASSPTGQSYEQYF
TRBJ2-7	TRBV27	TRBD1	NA	TGTGCCAGCAGTTTATTTTTCGGGACAGACTACGAGCAGTACTTC	CASSLFFGTDYEQYF
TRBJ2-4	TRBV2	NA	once	TGTGCCAGCAAGGACCAGGGAAACATTCAGTACTTC	CASKDQGNIQYF
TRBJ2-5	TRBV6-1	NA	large	TGTGCCAGCAGTGAAGAAAGTGGGTTCGCAGGACTACAAGAGACCCAGTACTTC	CASSEESGFAGLQETQYF
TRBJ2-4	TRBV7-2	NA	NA	TGTGCCAGCAGCTTCCAGTTAATTCAGTACTTC	CASSFQLIQYF
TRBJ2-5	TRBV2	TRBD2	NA	TGTGCCAGCAGCTCGGGACTAGCGGGAGGGCCTCGGGAGACCCAGTACTTC	CASSSGLAGGPRETQYF
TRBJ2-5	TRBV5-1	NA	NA	TGCGCCAGCAGCTTGGCGGGTGCCGGAGAGACCCAGTACTTC	CASSLAGAGETQYF
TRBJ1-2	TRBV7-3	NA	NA	TGTGCCAGCAGCTTAAGTCAGGGGTTCTATGGCTACACCTTC	CASSLSQGFYGYTF
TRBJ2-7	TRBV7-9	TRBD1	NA	TGTGCCAGCAGCCGGGACAGGGTCACCGAGCAGTACTTC	CASSRDRVTEQYF
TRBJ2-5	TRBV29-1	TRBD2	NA	TGCAGCGTCGTAGCGGGAGCTGCTCAAGAGACCCAGTACTTC	CSVVAGAAQETQYF
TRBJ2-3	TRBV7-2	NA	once	TGTGCCAGCAGCTTACGGGGAGGCCCCCGGACAGATACGCAGTATTTT	CASSLRGGPRTDTQYF
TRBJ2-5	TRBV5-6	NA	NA	TGTGCCAGCAGCTTAGGGGGTTCCGAGACCCAGTACTTC	CASSLGGSETQYF
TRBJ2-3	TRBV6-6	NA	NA	TGTGCCAGCACCCAGACTAGCACAGATACGCAGTATTTT	CASTQTSTDTQYF
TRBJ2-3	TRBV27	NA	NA	TGTGCCAGCAGTTTATCCGGGGTCCATACGCAGTATTTT	CASSLSGVHTQYF
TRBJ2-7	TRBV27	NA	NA	TGTGCCAGCGGACCTGGGGCTCACTACGAGCAGTACTTC	CASGPGAHYEQYF
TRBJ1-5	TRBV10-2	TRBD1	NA	TGCGCCAGCAGTGAGTTACTGGGACAGGGGGATCAGCCCCAGCATTTT	CASSELLGQGDQPQHF
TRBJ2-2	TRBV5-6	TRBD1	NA	TGTGCCAGCAGCTCGTTGGGGACAGGGGTCGTCGGGGAGCTGTTTTTT	CASSSLGTGVVGELFF
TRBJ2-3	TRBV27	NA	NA	TGTGCCAGCAGTTGGATAGCCCCCACAGATACGCAGTATTTT	CASSWIAPTDTQYF
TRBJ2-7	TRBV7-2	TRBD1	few	TGTGCCAGCAGCCTTTCCGGGACAGGGGCCTACGAGCAGTACTTC	CASSLSGTGAYEQYF
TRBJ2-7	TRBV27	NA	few	TGTGCCAGCAGTATTATAGGAGACGAGCAGTACTTC	CASSIIGDEQYF
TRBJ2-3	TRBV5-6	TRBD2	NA	TGTGCCAGCAGCTTGACGGTAGCGGGAGGCCACAATACGCAGTATTTT	CASSLTVAGGHNTQYF
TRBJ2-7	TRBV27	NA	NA	TGTGCCAGCAGTTTACAGCAGGTTGCTGGGGCTGCCTACGAGCAGTACTTC	CASSLQQVAGAAYEQYF
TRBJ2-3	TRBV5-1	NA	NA	TGCGCCAGCAGCTCTCAGGGCGTCCCGGGCACAGATACGCAGTATTTT	CASSSQGVPGTDTQYF
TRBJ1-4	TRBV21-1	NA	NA	TGTGCCAGCAGCAAATCTGTAACAGGGAAACTGTTTTTT	CASSKSVTGKLFF
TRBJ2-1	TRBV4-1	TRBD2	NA	TGCGCCAGCAGCGACGGAGGCACAGCGGGGGGGCGGGGCAATGAGCAGTTCTTC	CASSDGGTAGGRGNEQFF
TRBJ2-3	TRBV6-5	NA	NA	TGTGCCAGCAGTTACCCTACAGGTCCCCACACAGATACGCAGTATTTT	CASSYPTGPHTDTQYF
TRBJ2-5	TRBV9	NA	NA	TGTGCCAGCAGCGCCGCCGGAAGCGGGACAAACACACAAGAGACCCAGTACTTC	CASSAAGSGTNTQETQYF
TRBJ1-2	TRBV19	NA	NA	TGTGCCAGTAGTAAGATCTCTAAAGGCTACACCTTC	CASSKISKGYTF